This TCR beta chain appears in the sequencing data of a study of metastatic and nonmetastatic thyroid tumors (dated by TCRdb to 2019 to 2021). Study-level background: The researchers compared repertoires between peripheral blood samples and tumor or nodule tissue samples from patients with malignant or benign thyroid disease. On the study overall, not on this receptor specifically: In both blood and tumor samples, malignant tumors were reported to have significantly higher TCR beta diversity than benign nodules.

On this clone itself: The clone's antigen remains unknown. Relative to the germline gene, one junction end is altered; a read error may explain this.

No patient had received any treatment before thyroid surgery. The study retrospectively analysed patient clinical samples collected from about 2012 to 2019 using T-cell receptor beta sequencing. The CDR3 goes from the cysteine to the phenylalanine over 16 residues. The retained sequence is limited to the CDR3, 48 bases, with the frame set at the first base. Receptors were amplified or captured by PCR. Instrument used: Illumina HiSeq 4000. High-throughput sequencing was used to profile the TCR beta-chain CDR3 region of each patient. The original pipeline was this. A classifier to discriminate distant-metastatic papillary thyroid cancer patients was built from CDR3 differences across clinicopathological groups. To measure repertoire diversity the researchers used the Shannon index, while the Morisita-Horn index served to gauge how similar the tumor and blood repertoires were. Using fastp trimming at Q25 and MiXCR clonotype assembly, TCRdb reanalyzed the public sequencing data and kept in-frame beta chains. The V and J calls here are based on TCRdb, not the publication. Within this sample are about 32,000 clones, with about 20% of them counted one time only. Together, the top ten hold over 6.5% of the sample.

Sample: blood. This receptor chain uses TRBV12-3 or TRBV12-4 and TRBJ2-2, with TRBD1 matching 9 junction bases. The sequence came from a female donor with papillary thyroid cancer or a benign thyroid nodule (not recorded which). Some clones in this sample may be carry-over from other donors' samples. The nucleotide sequence is given as TGTGTCAGCAGGCAGGGACAGGGTCTATCCACCGGGGAGCTGTTTTTT. Its amino acids are CVSRQGQGLSTGELFF.